The sequence of this T cell receptor (beta chain) was determined in a study of PD-L1 blockade in urothelial cancer. Across the whole study: Twenty-five of 29 patients were males with bladder-origin urothelial cancer. Tumor samples held a median around 1,400 T cells.

V lost 5 bases, J lost 7 bases, and 8 bases stayed unmatched. The CDR3 totals 15 residues. CDR1 is MNHGY and CDR2 is SAAAGT in the germline V gene. Patients suffered from locally advanced or metastatic urothelial carcinoma. Only in-frame clones appear in the TCRdb table, and some are missing; sequencing was by immunoSEQ multiplex PCR. This table has some 700 clones, roughly 40% appearing once. Only a few counts were recorded for this clone. The sample consisted of tumor tissue, taken before atezolizumab (anti-PD-L1) treatment. This receptor was identified in a man in his 70s with urothelial cancer. J is TRBJ2-2 and V is TRBV6-8; 9 bases agree with TRBD1. The CDR3 reads CASSAGTGRGGELFF. The CDR3 region has the DNA TGTGCCAGCAGTGCTGGGACAGGGAGAGGCGGGGAGCTGTTTTTT.